Listed below are T cell receptor beta chains from one sample, sequenced in a study of CD8 T cells in ankylosing spondylitis. TCRdb recomputed calls from the 5' RACE reads with MiXCR, one row per CDR3 protein. The data show some 840,000 distinct CDR3 sequences, 12% seen once. Specimen: blood, either unsorted or a sorted T cell fraction (not recorded which). These receptors came from a male donor with ankylosing spondylitis. Each CDR3 is given with its conserved first and last residue. Each record gives: V gene, clone size, J gene, D gene, CDR3 protein, CDR3 DNA. D genes are given only for firm matches. A clone size is listed for some rows: how often the clone was seen (once, few, many), or a class if it is expanded.

v_call: TRBV12-3/TRBV12-4
clone_size: few
j_call: TRBJ2-7
d_call: TRBD2
cdr3_aa: CASSLRGHQGGEQYF
cdr3_nt: TGTGCCAGCAGTTTGCGCGGACATCAGGGAGGGGAGCAGTACTTC

v_call: TRBV4-3
clone_size: once
j_call: TRBJ1-5
d_call: -
cdr3_aa: CASSQEGGMRPQHF
cdr3_nt: TGCGCCAGCAGCCAAGAGGGGGGGATGAGGCCCCAGCATTTT

v_call: TRBV15
clone_size: many
j_call: TRBJ1-1
d_call: -
cdr3_aa: CATSRDPVWMNTEAFF
cdr3_nt: TGTGCCACCAGCAGAGACCCCGTCTGGATGAACACTGAAGCTTTCTTT

v_call: TRBV5-1
clone_size: -
j_call: TRBJ2-3
d_call: -
cdr3_aa: CASSLDSGNTDTQYF
cdr3_nt: TGCGCCAGCAGCTTGGACTCTGGGAACACAGATACGCAGTATTTT

v_call: TRBV29-1
clone_size: many
j_call: TRBJ1-1
d_call: -
cdr3_aa: CSVEDYRINEAFF
cdr3_nt: TGCAGCGTTGAAGACTATCGGATAAATGAAGCTTTCTTT

v_call: TRBV5-6
clone_size: few
j_call: TRBJ1-5
d_call: -
cdr3_aa: CASSLAVSSNQPQHF
cdr3_nt: TGTGCCAGCAGCTTGGCAGTGTCAAGCAATCAGCCCCAGCATTTT

v_call: TRBV20-1
clone_size: few
j_call: TRBJ2-3
d_call: -
cdr3_aa: CSAPEGSTDTQYF
cdr3_nt: TGCAGTGCTCCTGAGGGGAGCACAGATACGCAGTATTTT

v_call: TRBV7-2
clone_size: -
j_call: TRBJ2-7
d_call: -
cdr3_aa: CASSLIHTVHEQYF
cdr3_nt: TGTGCCAGCAGCTTAATCCATACGGTCCACGAGCAGTACTTC

v_call: TRBV2
clone_size: -
j_call: TRBJ1-5
d_call: -
cdr3_aa: CASSDAGQPQHF
cdr3_nt: TGTGCCAGCAGTGATGCGGGTCAGCCCCAGCATTTT

v_call: TRBV6-2/TRBV6-3
clone_size: few
j_call: TRBJ1-1
d_call: -
cdr3_aa: CASSYATVAVEAFF
cdr3_nt: TGTGCCAGCAGTTACGCTACAGTAGCCGTAGAAGCTTTCTTT

v_call: TRBV20-1
clone_size: -
j_call: TRBJ2-1
d_call: TRBD1
cdr3_aa: CSAETGTAFYNEQFF
cdr3_nt: TGCAGTGCTGAGACCGGGACAGCATTCTACAATGAGCAGTTCTTC

v_call: TRBV4-3
clone_size: many
j_call: TRBJ2-7
d_call: -
cdr3_aa: CASSQGRAGTTSYEQYF
cdr3_nt: TGCGCCAGCAGCCAAGGACGGGCAGGAACGACCTCCTACGAGCAGTACTTC

v_call: TRBV6-1
clone_size: -
j_call: TRBJ2-7
d_call: TRBD1
cdr3_aa: CASSLAGQGVYEQYF
cdr3_nt: TGTGCCAGCAGCCTCGCAGGACAGGGTGTATACGAGCAGTACTTC

v_call: TRBV10-3
clone_size: -
j_call: TRBJ2-5
d_call: -
cdr3_aa: CAISGVREETQYF
cdr3_nt: TGTGCCATCAGTGGAGTAAGAGAAGAGACCCAGTACTTC

v_call: TRBV10-3
clone_size: -
j_call: TRBJ1-6
d_call: TRBD1
cdr3_aa: CAISSLGTGKILNSPLHF
cdr3_nt: TGTGCCATCAGTTCCTTAGGGACAGGGAAGATTCTGAATTCACCCCTCCACTTT

v_call: TRBV10-3
clone_size: -
j_call: TRBJ2-2
d_call: TRBD1
cdr3_aa: CAISDFGTASTGELFF
cdr3_nt: TGTGCCATCAGTGATTTCGGGACAGCAAGCACCGGGGAGCTGTTTTTT

v_call: TRBV6-1
clone_size: -
j_call: TRBJ1-4
d_call: -
cdr3_aa: CASSLGPGPLDEKLFF
cdr3_nt: TGTGCCAGCAGCCTAGGACCGGGACCCCTTGATGAAAAACTGTTTTTT